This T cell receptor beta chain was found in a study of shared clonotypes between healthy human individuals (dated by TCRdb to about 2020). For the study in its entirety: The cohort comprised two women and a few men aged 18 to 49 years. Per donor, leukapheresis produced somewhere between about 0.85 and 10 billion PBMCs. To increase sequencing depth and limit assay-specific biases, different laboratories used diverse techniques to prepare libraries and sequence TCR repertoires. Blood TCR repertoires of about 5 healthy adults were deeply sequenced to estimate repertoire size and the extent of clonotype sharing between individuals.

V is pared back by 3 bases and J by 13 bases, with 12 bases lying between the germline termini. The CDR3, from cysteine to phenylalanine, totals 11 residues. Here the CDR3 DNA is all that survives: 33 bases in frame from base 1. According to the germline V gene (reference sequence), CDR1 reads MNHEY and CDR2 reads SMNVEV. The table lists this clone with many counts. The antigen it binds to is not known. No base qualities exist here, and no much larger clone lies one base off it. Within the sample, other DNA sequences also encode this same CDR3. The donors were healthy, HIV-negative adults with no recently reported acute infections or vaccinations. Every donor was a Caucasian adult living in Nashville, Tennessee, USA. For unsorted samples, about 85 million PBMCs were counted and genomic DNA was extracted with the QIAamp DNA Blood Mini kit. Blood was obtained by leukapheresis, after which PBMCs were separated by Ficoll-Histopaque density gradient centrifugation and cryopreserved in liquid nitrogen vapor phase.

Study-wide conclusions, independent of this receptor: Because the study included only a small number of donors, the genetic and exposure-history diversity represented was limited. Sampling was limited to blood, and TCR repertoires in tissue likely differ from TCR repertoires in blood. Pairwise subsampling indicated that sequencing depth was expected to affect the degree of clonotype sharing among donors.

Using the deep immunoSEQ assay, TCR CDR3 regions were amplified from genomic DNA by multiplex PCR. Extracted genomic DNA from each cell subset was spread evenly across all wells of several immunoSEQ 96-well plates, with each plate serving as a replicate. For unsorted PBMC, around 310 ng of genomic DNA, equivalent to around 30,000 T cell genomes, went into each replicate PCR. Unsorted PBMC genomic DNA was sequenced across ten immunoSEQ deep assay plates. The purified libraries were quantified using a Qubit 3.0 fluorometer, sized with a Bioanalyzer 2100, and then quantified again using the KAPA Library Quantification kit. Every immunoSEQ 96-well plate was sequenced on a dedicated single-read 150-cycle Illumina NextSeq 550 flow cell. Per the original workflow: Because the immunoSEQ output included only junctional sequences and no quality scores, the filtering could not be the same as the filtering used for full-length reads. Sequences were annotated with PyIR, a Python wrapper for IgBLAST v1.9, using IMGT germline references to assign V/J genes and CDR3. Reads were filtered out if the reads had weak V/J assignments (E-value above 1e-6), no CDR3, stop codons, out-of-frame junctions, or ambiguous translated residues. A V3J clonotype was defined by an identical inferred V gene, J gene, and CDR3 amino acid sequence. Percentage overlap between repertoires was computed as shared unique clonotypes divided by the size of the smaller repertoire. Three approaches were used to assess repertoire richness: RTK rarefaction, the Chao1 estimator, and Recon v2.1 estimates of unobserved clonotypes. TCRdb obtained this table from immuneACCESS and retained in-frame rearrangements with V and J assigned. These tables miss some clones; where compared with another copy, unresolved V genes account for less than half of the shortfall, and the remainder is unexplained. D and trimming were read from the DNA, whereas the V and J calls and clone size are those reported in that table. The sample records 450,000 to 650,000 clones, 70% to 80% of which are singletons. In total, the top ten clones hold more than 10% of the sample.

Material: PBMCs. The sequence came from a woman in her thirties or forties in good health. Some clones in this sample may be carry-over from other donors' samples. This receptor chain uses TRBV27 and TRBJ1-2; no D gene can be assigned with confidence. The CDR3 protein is CASSFPGPLTF. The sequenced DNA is TGTGCCAGCAGTTTTCCCGGTCCCCTCACCTTC.